Sequencing of this TCR beta chain was carried out in a study of blood T cells in healthy people across ages. In the study overall: Researchers report that template switching captured about one barcoded beta molecule per two T cells.

Regarding this clonotype: Its target is not known.

CDR1 and CDR2 (germline): DFQATT, SNEGSKA (reference sequence). Trimming shortened V by 0 bases and J by 9 bases, and 26 bases separated the two germline ends. This CDR3 comprises 17 residues. Primers used in a second PCR of about 7 to 11 cycles were a sample-barcoded 5' primer and a J-beta primer mix. A minimum of 3 million CDR3-containing paired-end reads was obtained for each sample. TCRdb reanalysed the 5' RACE reads using MiXCR and keeps one entry per CDR3 protein. The table has roughly 790,000 distinct CDR3 sequences, 43% seen once. Study findings and constraints: Long-lived donors exceeded aged donors in naive CD4+ cells and diversity. Age brought a roughly linear fall in TCR beta diversity measured per million T cells.

The receptor was isolated from a woman aged 60-75 years in good health. The rearrangement uses TRBV20-1 and TRBJ2-5; D might be TRBD1 or TRBD2, each matching 6 bases. Input material: blood. In nucleotides, the CDR3 is TGCAGTGCTAGAGATTCGGGGACTGTCACTCTCCAGGGGTCCCAGTACTTC. It yields the protein CSARDSGTVTLQGSQYF.